These T cell receptor beta chains were read from a single sample in a study of blood T cell repertoires in COVID-19. Generated by immunoSEQ multiplex PCR, the TCRdb table keeps only in-frame clones and is missing some. The sample lists some 270,000 clones; roughly 86% were seen once. Sequences were obtained from peripheral blood. Every receptor here comes from a middle-aged man with active or convalescent COVID-19. Both conserved end residues are part of each CDR3. Fields, in order: CDR3 DNA, CDR3 protein, V gene, J gene, D gene. The D gene is left open where the match is weak.

TGTGCGGCGAGGGGGGGCCCGCCAGGAAACCTAGCCCTCCACTTT,CAARGGPPGNLALHF,TRBV28,TRBJ1-6,NA
TGTGCCAGCAGTTCCCGGACAGGACGAGAGAGGAATGAGCAGTTCTTC,CASSSRTGRERNEQFF,TRBV6-5,TRBJ2-1,TRBD1
TGTGCCAGCAGTCCCTGGACAGGGAACGAAAAACTGTTTTTT,CASSPWTGNEKLFF,TRBV28,TRBJ1-4,TRBD1
TGTGCCAGCAGTTTTCAAGATACGCAGTATTTT,CASSFQDTQYF,TRBV12-3/TRBV12-4,TRBJ2-3,NA
TGCGCCAGCAGCTTGGGAGGGTTTAGCTACGAGCAGTACTTC,CASSLGGFSYEQYF,TRBV5-1,TRBJ2-7,NA
TGTGCCAGCAGTTACGCAAAACAGAATAGTGGAAATGGCTACACCTTC,CASSYAKQNSGNGYTF,TRBV6-6,TRBJ1-2,NA
TGTGCCAGCAGCTTTCCCCACAGGGCTGGCGGCTACACCTTC,CASSFPHRAGGYTF,TRBV5-4,TRBJ1-2,NA
TGCGCCAGCAGTGACCGACAGGACCGTGAAGCTTTCTTT,CASSDRQDREAFF,TRBV10-1,TRBJ1-1,NA
TGTGCTAGCAGTTTGGACAGGGACAATGAGCAGTTCTTC,CASSLDRDNEQFF,TRBV7-7,TRBJ2-1,TRBD1
TGCGCCAGCAGCCAAGGTAGTCTAGCGGATTACAATGAGCAGTTCTTC,CASSQGSLADYNEQFF,TRBV4-1,TRBJ2-1,TRBD2
TGTGCCTGGAGTGTAGGGAGCCCGGGCTATGGCTACACCTTC,CAWSVGSPGYGYTF,TRBV30,TRBJ1-2,NA
TGTGCCAGCAGCCAAGATCACAGCCTAACTAATGAAAAACTGTTTTTT,CASSQDHSLTNEKLFF,TRBV3-1/TRBV3-2,TRBJ1-4,NA
TGTGCCAGCTCCGGGACAGAATGTGACGAGCAGTACTTC,CASSGTECDEQYF,TRBV21-1,TRBJ2-7,NA
TGTGCCAGCAGCCAGGCAGGGGCGGGTTTCTACAATGAGCAGTTCTTC,CASSQAGAGFYNEQFF,TRBV4-2,TRBJ2-1,NA
TGTGCCAGTTATCAGGGGGCGAGCGGGGCCAACGTCCTGACTTTC,CASYQGASGANVLTF,TRBV28,TRBJ2-6,TRBD1
TGTGCCACGGACAGGGGCCTTAACACCGGGGAGCTGTTTTTT,CATDRGLNTGELFF,TRBV10-3,TRBJ2-2,TRBD1